The rows below give T cell receptor beta chains drawn from one sample of a study of cytomegalovirus exposure and HLA in healthy donors. Sequenced by immunoSEQ multiplex PCR; TCRdb stores in-frame clones only, minus some. The sample records tens of thousands of clones, roughly 80% being singletons. The sample taken for sequencing was PBMCs. Receptor source: a woman in her thirties or forties in good health and CMV-seropositive. The CDR3 runs from the conserved cysteine through the conserved F or W. The D gene is left open where the match is weak. Only part of the rows carry a size: once, few, many, or a class if the clone is expanded.

>TRBD2|16|TRBV7-3|TRBJ2-3|-
TGTGCCAGCAGCTTAACACTAGCGGGGGAAACAGATACGCAGTATTTT
CASSLTLAGETDTQYF
>TRBD2|14|TRBV19|TRBJ2-1|-
TGTGCCAGTACCCTAGCGGGAGTGGGGAATGAGCAGTTCTTC
CASTLAGVGNEQFF
>-|15|TRBV4-1|TRBJ1-1|-
TGCGCCAGCAGCCAAGGGCGGGGGAGAAACACTGAAGCTTTCTTT
CASSQGRGRNTEAFF
>-|15|TRBV7-6|TRBJ2-5|-
TGTGCCAGCAGCTTAGGTCTAGCTCTGCAAGAGACCCAGTACTTC
CASSLGLALQETQYF
>-|12|TRBV5-6|TRBJ2-5|-
TGTGCCAGCAGTAGTAGTGGGTTCGGGCAGTACTTC
CASSSSGFGQYF
>TRBD1|15|TRBV5-1|TRBJ2-1|-
TGCGCCAGCGGCACAGGGACAGACCTGTACAATGAGCAGTTCTTC
CASGTGTDLYNEQFF
>-|14|TRBV9|TRBJ2-7|-
TGTGCCAGCAGCCTGACAGCGACCACCTACGAGCAGTACTTC
CASSLTATTYEQYF
>TRBD2|17|TRBV10-3|TRBJ2-7|-
TGTGCCATCAGTGAGGCTAAGATAACTAGCGCCTCCTACGAGCAGTACTTC
CAISEAKITSASYEQYF
>-|14|TRBV7-2|TRBJ2-1|-
TGTGCCAGCAGCTTGTACAGGGCGCTAGATGAGCAGTTCTTC
CASSLYRALDEQFF
>TRBD2|17|TRBV11-3|TRBJ2-1|-
TGTGCCAGCAGCCGGAGGGCCGGGAGGGGTCTTCCCGATGAGCAGTTCTTC
CASSRRAGRGLPDEQFF
>-|15|TRBV19|TRBJ2-2|few
TGTGCCACTAGTCCCCTTCAGGCGAACACCGGGGAGCTGTTTTTT
CATSPLQANTGELFF
>-|15|TRBV4-3|TRBJ1-4|-
TGCGCCAGCAGCCAGGTGGGAGGAACTAATGAAAAACTGTTTTTT
CASSQVGGTNEKLFF
>TRBD1|16|TRBV7-8|TRBJ2-7|-
TGTGCCAGCAGCCCCCACCGGGACAGGGGTCCCTACGAGCAGTACTTC
CASSPHRDRGPYEQYF
>-|15|TRBV6-5|TRBJ2-2|once
TGTGCCACCATCAGGGACAACCTAAACACCGGGGAGCTGTTTTTT
CATIRDNLNTGELFF
>TRBD2|14|TRBV4-1|TRBJ2-7|few
TGCGCCAGCAGCCAAACCGGACTAGCGGGGGAGCAGTACTTC
CASSQTGLAGEQYF
>-|13|TRBV6-6|TRBJ1-4|few
TGTGCCAGCAGGAGGCGGGGGAATGAAAAACTGTTTTTT
CASRRRGNEKLFF
>TRBD1|16|TRBV4-1|TRBJ1-2|-
TGCGCCAGCAGCCAAGATCCCGACAGGGCTAACTATGGCTACACCTTC
CASSQDPDRANYGYTF
>-|15|TRBV9|TRBJ1-3|-
TGTGCCAGCAGCTCACGGTTGAGCCCTGGAAACACCATATATTTT
CASSSRLSPGNTIYF
>TRBD2|17|TRBV18|TRBJ2-2|-
TGTGCCAGCTCACACGGGACTAGCGGATTAAACACCGGGGAGCTGTTTTTT
CASSHGTSGLNTGELFF
>TRBD1|14|TRBV7-9|TRBJ1-1|-
TGTGCCAGCAGCTTTGGTACAGGGGGCACTGAAGCTTTCTTT
CASSFGTGGTEAFF
>-|11|TRBV27|TRBJ2-7|-
TGTGCCACTACGTGGGGGCGCGAGCAGTACTTC
CATTWGREQYF
>-|16|TRBV11-2|TRBJ1-3|-
TGTGCCAGCAGCCCTAGAGGCCGAAGCTCTGGAAACACCATATATTTT
CASSPRGRSSGNTIYF
>TRBD1|15|TRBV2|TRBJ1-4|-
TGTGCCAGCGCAGACAGGGGAGAAGCTAATGAAAAACTGTTTTTT
CASADRGEANEKLFF
>-|16|TRBV4-2|TRBJ1-1|-
TGTGCCAGCAGCCAAGATGCGGGACTCATGAACACTGAAGCTTTCTTT
CASSQDAGLMNTEAFF